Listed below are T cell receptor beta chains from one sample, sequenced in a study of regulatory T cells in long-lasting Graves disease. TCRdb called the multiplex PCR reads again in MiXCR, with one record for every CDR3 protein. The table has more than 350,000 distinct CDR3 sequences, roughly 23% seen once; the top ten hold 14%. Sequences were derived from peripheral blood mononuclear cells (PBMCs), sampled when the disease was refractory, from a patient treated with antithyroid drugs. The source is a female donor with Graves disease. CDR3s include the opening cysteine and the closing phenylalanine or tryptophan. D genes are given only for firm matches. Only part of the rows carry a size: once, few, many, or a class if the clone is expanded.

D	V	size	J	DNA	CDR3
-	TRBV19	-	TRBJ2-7	TGTGCCAGTAGCCCTCTCGGGGCCTCCTACGAGCAGTACTTC	CASSPLGASYEQYF
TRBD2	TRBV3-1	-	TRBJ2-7	TGTGCCAGCAGCCAAGATTTTGGACTAGCGGGAGAGTTCGGCTCCTACGAGCAGTACTTC	CASSQDFGLAGEFGSYEQYF
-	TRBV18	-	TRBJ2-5	TGTGCCAGCTCGCAGACAACAGGGGCCGCGGGGGAGACCCAGTACTTC	CASSQTTGAAGETQYF
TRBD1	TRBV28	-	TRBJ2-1	TGTGCCAGCAGCTCGACAGGGGAATCCTACAATGAGCAGTTCTTC	CASSSTGESYNEQFF
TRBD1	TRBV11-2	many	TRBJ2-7	TGTGCCAGCAGCTCGCGGACAGGGGCTAACGAGCAGTACTTC	CASSSRTGANEQYF
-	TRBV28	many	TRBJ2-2	TGTGCCAGCACTCGGGATCCCGGGGAGCTGTTTTTT	CASTRDPGELFF
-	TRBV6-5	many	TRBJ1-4	TGTGCCAGCAGTTACAGCGGGAATGAAAAACTGTTTTTT	CASSYSGNEKLFF
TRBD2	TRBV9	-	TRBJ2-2	TGTGCCAGCAGCGCCAAACCCTTTCTAGCGGGAGAGGCCGGGGAGCTGTTTTTT	CASSAKPFLAGEAGELFF
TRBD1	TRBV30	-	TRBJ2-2	TGTGCCTGCCCGGGACAGGGAGCCGGGGAGCTGTTTTTT	CACPGQGAGELFF
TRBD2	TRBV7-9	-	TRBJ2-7	TGTGCCAGTAGCGGGAGAATCTCCGAGCAGTACTTC	CASSGRISEQYF
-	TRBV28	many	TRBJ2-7	TGTGCCAGCACCACACCAGGGGAGAGTAGCCACGAGCAGTACTTC	CASTTPGESSHEQYF
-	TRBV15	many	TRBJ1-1	TGTGCCACCAGCGGTCGGCCAGCCAACGACCGAAACACTGAAGCTTTCTTT	CATSGRPANDRNTEAFF
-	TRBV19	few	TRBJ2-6	TGTGCCAGTAGTGTCCGGGGGAGCTCTGGGGCCAACGTCCTGACTTTC	CASSVRGSSGANVLTF
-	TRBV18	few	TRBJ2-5	TGTGCCAGCTCACCAGCTAGCCCGCAAGAGACCCAGTACTTC	CASSPASPQETQYF
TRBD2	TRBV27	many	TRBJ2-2	TGTGCCAGCAGTCTGACTAGCGTTAACACCGGGGAGCTGTTTTTT	CASSLTSVNTGELFF
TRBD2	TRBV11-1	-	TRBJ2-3	TGTGCTATCCCGGGACTAGCGGGAGTGTCAGATACGCAGTATTTT	CAIPGLAGVSDTQYF
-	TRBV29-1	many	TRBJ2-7	TGCAGCGTTCTTACTACCTACGAGCAGTACTTC	CSVLTTYEQYF
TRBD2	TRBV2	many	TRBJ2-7	TGTGCCAGCAGTAGGGGACGAGGGGAGGGATTCTACGAGCAGTACTTC	CASSRGRGEGFYEQYF
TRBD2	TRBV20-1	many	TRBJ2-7	TGCAGTGCTAGACCCTTAACTAGCGCTCAATACGAGCAGTACTTC	CSARPLTSAQYEQYF
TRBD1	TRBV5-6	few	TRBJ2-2	TGTGCCAGCAGCCAAGGGACAGGTGATAACACCGGGGAGCTGTTTTTT	CASSQGTGDNTGELFF
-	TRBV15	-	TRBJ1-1	TGTGCCACCAGGGGGGACATTTTCAACACTGAAGCTTTCTTT	CATRGDIFNTEAFF
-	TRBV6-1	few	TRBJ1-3	TGTGCCAGCAGCTCGGGGATATTGTCGGACACCATATATTTT	CASSSGILSDTIYF
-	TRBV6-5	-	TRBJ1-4	TGTGCCAGCAGTTGGGATGAGCAGGGCGGACTGTTTTTT	CASSWDEQGGLFF
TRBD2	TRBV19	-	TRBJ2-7	TGTGCCAGCGCCGCCACTAGCGCCACTTCCTACGAGCAGTACTTC	CASAATSATSYEQYF
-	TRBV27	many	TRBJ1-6	TGTGCCAGCAGTACAACAGGGAACTCACCCCTCCACTTT	CASSTTGNSPLHF
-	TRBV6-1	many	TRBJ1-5	TGTGCCAGCAGTGAAGCGGGGCAGAATCAGCCCCAGCATTTT	CASSEAGQNQPQHF
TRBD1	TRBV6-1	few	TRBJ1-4	TGTGCCAGCAGCCTACAGGGGTCACATGAAAAACTGTTTTTT	CASSLQGSHEKLFF
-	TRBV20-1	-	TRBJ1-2	TGCAGTGCAGGGGTGAGGGTGGGCTACACCTTC	CSAGVRVGYTF
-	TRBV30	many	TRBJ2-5	TGTGCCTGGAGTGTGGCGGGACGGGAGACCCAGTACTTC	CAWSVAGRETQYF
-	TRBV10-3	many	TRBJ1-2	TGTGCCATCAGTGAGTCGGAGGGGTCTGGCTACACCTTC	CAISESEGSGYTF
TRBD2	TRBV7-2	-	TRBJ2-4	TGTGCCAGCAGCTTGCAACTAGCGGGAGGGGTATTGCAGGCCCAGTACTTC	CASSLQLAGGVLQAQYF
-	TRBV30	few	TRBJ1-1	TGTGCCTGGACTCCCGGTGTGGGAGCTTTCTTT	CAWTPGVGAFF
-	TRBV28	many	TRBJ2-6	TGTGCCAGCAGTTTAGGCTCTGGGGCCAACGTCCTGACTTTC	CASSLGSGANVLTF
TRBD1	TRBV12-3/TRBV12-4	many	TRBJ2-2	TGTGCCAGCAGTTTGGACAGGGGGAGCCCCGGGGAGCTGTTTTTT	CASSLDRGSPGELFF
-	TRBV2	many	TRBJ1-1	TGTGCCAGCAGTCCGGAACAGGGCCCTTTAGGAGCTTTCTTT	CASSPEQGPLGAFF
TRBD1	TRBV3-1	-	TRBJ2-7	TGTGCCAGCAGCCAACCCGGGACAGGTCCCGAGCAGTACTTC	CASSQPGTGPEQYF
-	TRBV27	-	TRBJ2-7	TGTGCCAGCAGTTTATCTAACATCGCAAGGGTCCGGGAAAACGAGCAGTACTTC	CASSLSNIARVRENEQYF
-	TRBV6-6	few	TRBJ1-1	TGTGCCAGCAGTTACTCGGGGGCCGAAGCTTTCTTT	CASSYSGAEAFF
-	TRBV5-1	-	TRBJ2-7	TGCGCCAGCAGCCCGGATACCGGGACCCTAGTGAACGAGCAGTACTTC	CASSPDTGTLVNEQYF
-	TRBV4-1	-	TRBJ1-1	TGCGCCAGCAGCCATGCCCCTTCGGGAGGCACTGAAGCTTTCTTT	CASSHAPSGGTEAFF
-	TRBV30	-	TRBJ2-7	TGTGCCCCCTTGGGGGGGGGGCCGGGCGAGCAGTACTTC	CAPLGGGPGEQYF
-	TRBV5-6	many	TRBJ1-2	TGTGCCAGCAGCTTCGACAGTCTTAAGGGCTACACCTTC	CASSFDSLKGYTF
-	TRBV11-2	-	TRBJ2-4	TGTGCCAGCAGCTTAGATTCTTGGGATGAGCAGTACTTC	CASSLDSWDEQYF
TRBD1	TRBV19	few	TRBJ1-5	TGTGCCAGTAGATCTACAGGGGGACAGCCCCAGCATTTT	CASRSTGGQPQHF